Detailed here is one T cell receptor beta chain. This specimen belongs to a study of blood T cell repertoires in COVID-19. Turning to the study itself: The United States, Italy and Spain supplied acute and convalescent COVID-19 samples. T cells, B-cell-depleted T cells, or PBMCs supplied cDNA or gDNA.

Trimming stripped 0 bases from V and 0 bases from J, with 17 bases between. CDR1 is KGHSH, CDR2 LQKENI, per germline. The CDR3 sequence is 18 residues long. In the original workflow: Reference gene primer amplification gave nucleated cell count estimates. Only in-frame clones appear in the TCRdb table, and some are missing; sequencing was by immunoSEQ multiplex PCR. V, J and clone size reflect that table, while D and trimming were determined from the DNA. The table includes some 60,000 clones, under 95% detected once. The chain recombines TRBV18 with TRBJ1-1; D remains ambiguous. The origin of this receptor is a man aged 55 to 70 with acute or convalescent COVID-19. What was sequenced was peripheral blood. The CDR3 DNA is TGTGCCAGCTCACCACCGGTAGAGTTCGGTGGTATGAACACTGAAGCTTTCTTT. Translating gives CASSPPVEFGGMNTEAFF.